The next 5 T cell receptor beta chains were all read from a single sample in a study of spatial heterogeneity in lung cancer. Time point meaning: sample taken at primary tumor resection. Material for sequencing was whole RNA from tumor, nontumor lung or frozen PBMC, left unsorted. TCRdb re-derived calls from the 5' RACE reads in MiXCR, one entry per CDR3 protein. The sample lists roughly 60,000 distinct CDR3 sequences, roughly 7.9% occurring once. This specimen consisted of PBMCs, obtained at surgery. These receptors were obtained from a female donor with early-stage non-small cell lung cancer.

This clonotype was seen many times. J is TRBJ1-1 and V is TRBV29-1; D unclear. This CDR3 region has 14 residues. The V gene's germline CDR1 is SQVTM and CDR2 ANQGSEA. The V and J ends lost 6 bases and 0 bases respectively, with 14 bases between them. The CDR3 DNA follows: TGCAGCGTGTCATCGCCGGCCATGAACACTGAAGCTTTCTTT. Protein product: CSVSSPAMNTEAFF.

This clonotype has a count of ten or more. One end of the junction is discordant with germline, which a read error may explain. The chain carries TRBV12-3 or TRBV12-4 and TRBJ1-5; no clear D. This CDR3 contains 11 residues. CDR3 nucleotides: TGTGCCAGCAGTTTTCGTCAGTCCCAGCATTTT. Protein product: CASSFRQSQHF.

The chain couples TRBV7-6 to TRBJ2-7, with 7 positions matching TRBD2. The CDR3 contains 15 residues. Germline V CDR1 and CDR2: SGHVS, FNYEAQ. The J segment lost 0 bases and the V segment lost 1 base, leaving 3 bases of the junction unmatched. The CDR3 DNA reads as TGTGCCAGCAGCTTAGTGGGAGGGAGCTCCTACGAGCAGTACTTC. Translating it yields CASSLVGGSSYEQYF.

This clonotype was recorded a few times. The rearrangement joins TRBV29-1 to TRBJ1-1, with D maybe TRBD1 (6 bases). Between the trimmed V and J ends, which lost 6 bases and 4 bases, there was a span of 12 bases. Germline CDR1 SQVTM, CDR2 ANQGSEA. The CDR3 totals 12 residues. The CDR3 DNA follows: TGCAGCGTCTCACAGGGAGCCACTGAAGCTTTCTTT. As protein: CSVSQGATEAFF.

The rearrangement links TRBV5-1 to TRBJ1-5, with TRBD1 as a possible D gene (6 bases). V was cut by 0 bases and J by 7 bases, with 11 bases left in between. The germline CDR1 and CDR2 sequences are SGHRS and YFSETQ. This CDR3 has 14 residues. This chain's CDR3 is CASSLDGGRQPQHF. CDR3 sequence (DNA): TGCGCCAGCAGCTTGGATGGGGGCCGGCAGCCCCAGCATTTT.